The 8 T cell receptor beta chains below come from one sample, sequenced in a study of cytomegalovirus exposure and HLA in healthy donors. In the PCR, 60 Vbeta and 13 Jbeta primers were used. Only in-frame clones appear in the TCRdb table, and some are missing; sequencing was by immunoSEQ multiplex PCR. The data show roughly 140,000 clones, about four fifths seen once. The specimen sequenced was PBMCs. The receptors originated from a man aged 30-40 years in good health and CMV-seropositive.

V and J are TRBV6-6 and TRBJ2-5, with a tentative D call TRBD2 (5 bases). CDR3 length equals 14 residues. Trimming pared 4 bases from V and 5 bases from J, leaving 14 bases between. The germline V gene has CDR1 MNHNY and CDR2 SVGAGI (reference sequence). The chain's CDR3 is CASSFRATGETQYF. The CDR3 bases are TGTGCCAGCAGTTTCCGGGCTACGGGGGAGACCCAGTACTTC.

This sequence joins TRBV27 and TRBJ2-7, with a weak D call TRBD1 (5 bases). The CDR3 sequence is 13 residues long. Per the germline V gene, CDR1 is MNHEY and CDR2 is SMNVEV (reference sequence). Between the trimmed V and J ends, which lost 5 bases and 1 base, there was a span of 9 bases. The CDR3 region has the DNA TGTGCCAGCAGTGTCACAGGATCCTACGAGCAGTACTTC. It yields the protein CASSVTGSYEQYF.

This chain's CDR3 is CASSGTGATLGETQYF. CDR3 sequence (DNA): TGTGCCAGCAGCGGGACAGGGGCAACGCTGGGGGAGACCCAGTACTTC. V usage is TRBV2 and J usage is TRBJ2-5; 10 bases are a match to TRBD1. J was trimmed by 5 bases and V by 6 bases; bases with no gene match: 12. This CDR3 region has 16 residues. In germline, CDR1 is SNHLY, CDR2 FYNNEI.

This clone has a handful of counts. The chain joins TRBV6-5 to TRBJ2-2; D might be TRBD2 (5 bases). Germline V gives CDR1 MNHEY, CDR2 SVGAGI. Trimming left V 6 bases short and J 2 bases short, with 10 bases between. The CDR3 sequence is 14 residues long. DNA for the CDR3: TGTGCCAGCAGACCCAGCGGAAACACCGGGGAGCTGTTTTTT. The encoded protein is CASRPSGNTGELFF.

The chain combines TRBV4-1 with TRBJ2-7; 7 bases fit TRBD2. The CDR3 sequence is 16 residues long. Per germline, CDR1 MGHRA and CDR2 YSYEKL. V gave up 3 bases and J gave up 0 bases; unmatched junction bases: 8. The CDR3 loop is CASSHSLAPSSYEQYF. Written as DNA, the CDR3 is TGCGCCAGCAGCCACTCACTAGCGCCAAGCTCCTACGAGCAGTACTTC.

This clone has just a few counts. The J gene is TRBJ2-2, the V gene TRBV10-3; TRBD2 matches 13 bases. The length of the CDR3 is 15 residues. CDR1 ENHRY and CDR2 SYGVKD come from the germline V gene. The ends lost 3 bases at V and 9 bases at J; junction bases unmatched: 4. CDR3 region: CAISEGLAGERELFF. The CDR3 DNA reads as TGTGCCATCAGTGAAGGACTAGCGGGAGAGAGGGAGCTGTTTTTT.

The chain is built from TRBV9 and TRBJ2-5, with 13 bases aligning to TRBD2. CDR1 is SGDLS and CDR2 is YYNGEE in the germline V gene. The V segment lost 4 bases and the J segment 5 bases; nucleotides outside the gene matches: 8. The CDR3 has 16 residues. The CDR3, as DNA: TGTGCCAGCAGCACCGGTGGACTAGCGGGAGTGGAGACCCAGTACTTC. Protein product: CASSTGGLAGVETQYF.

This clone was observed once. The chain links TRBV9 to TRBJ2-1; 8 bases agree with TRBD2. After removal of 0 bases from V and 3 bases from J, the junction contained 5 bases not matched to a gene. Germline loops: CDR1 SGDLS, CDR2 YYNGEE. This CDR3 has 16 amino acids. The CDR3 spells CASSVGAGGLYNEQFF. CDR3 DNA: TGTGCCAGCAGCGTAGGCGCGGGGGGACTCTACAATGAGCAGTTCTTC.